This TCR beta chain was identified in a study of shared clonotypes between healthy human individuals. Trimming took 4 bases from V and 7 from J; bases not matched to a gene: 5. The CDR3 extends over 15 amino acids. Germline CDR1 and CDR2: MNHEY and SMNVEV (reference sequence). Positive CCR7 selection of CD45RO-negative cells yielded the naive CD8 cells, and terminally differentiated effector memory CD45RA+ cells were excluded. All participating donors were Caucasian adults from Nashville, Tennessee. About this clone itself: The target antigen is unknown.

Findings of the study overall: Rarefaction demonstrated incomplete sorted-subset sequencing despite large depth. Only blood samples were collected, and tissue repertoires likely differ. An expected dependence of interdonor clonotype sharing on sequencing depth was noted.

Some clones are missing from TCRdb's copy, which holds only in-frame ones; the method was immunoSEQ multiplex PCR. This table has around 1,900,000 clones, roughly 95% appearing once. The sequence was collected from a man aged 18-30 years in good health. Some clones in this sample may be carry-over from other donors' samples. This chain joins TRBV27 and TRBJ2-1, with TRBD1 matching 12 bases. Sequencing was done on a sample of naive CD8+ T cells from PBMCs. The CDR3: CASSYRDRGLNEQFF. CDR3 DNA sequence: TGTGCCAGCAGTTACCGGGACAGGGGGCTGAATGAGCAGTTCTTC.